Given below is one T cell receptor (beta chain) in context. The target antigen is unknown. The read ends 3 residues early relative to the CDR3; the germline J gene fills the gap. The data were taken from a study of T cells in women clearing cervical HPV infection. In the study overall: Cases: HPV16-related CIN3 or worse on histology, 2 invasive cancers. No precancer developed; the control's incident HPV16 infection cleared within 12 months. Study-level findings and limits: Controls had more TRBV6-7 (0.16%) than cases (approximately 0.11%).

Produced via immunoSEQ multiplex PCR; TCRdb's table is partial and in-frame only. In total, the table holds under 30,000 clones. V was pared by 8 bases and J by 0 bases, with 12 bases of the junction left unmatched. Germline assignment: CDR1 SNHLY and CDR2 FYNNEI. The CDR3 has 19 residues. The V gene is TRBV2, the J gene TRBJ2-1; 14 bases agree with TRBD2. This TCR derives from a woman between 18 and 70 years old with a cervical HPV16 infection that either progressed to CIN3+ or cleared (not recorded which). The sample taken for sequencing was blood buffy coat. The part of the CDR3 DNA that was read is TGTGCCAGCGGGGAGACTAGCGGGAGGGCCGGAAACTCCTACAATGAG. Translated, it gives CASGETSGRAGNSYNE. In full, the CDR3 reads CASGETSGRAGNSYNEQFF. Supplemented by reference TRBV2 and TRBJ2-1, the full variable domain reads EPEVTQTPSHQVTQMGQEVILRCVPISNHLYFYWYRQILGQKVEFLVSFYNNEISEKSEIFDDQFSVERPDGSNFTLKIRSTKLEDSAMYFCASGETSGRAGNSYNEQFFGPGTRLTVL.